A single sample is the source of the 18 T cell receptor beta chains below, sequenced in a study of blood T cell repertoires in COVID-19 (dated by TCRdb to 2020 to 2022). The method was the immunoSEQ multiplex PCR assay. The immuneACCESS repertoire file appears here via TCRdb, limited to in-frame rearrangements. These files lack a portion of the clones; in checked studies, under half of the deficit traces to unresolved V genes, and the cause of the others is not known. Recorded for this sample are a few hundred thousand clones; 65% to 90% of them occurred a single time. Around 7.2% of the sample belongs to the ten largest clones. What was sequenced was peripheral blood. The receptor source for this set is a woman aged 45-65 years with acute or convalescent COVID-19.

The chain combines TRBV5-6 with TRBJ1-1; D is possibly TRBD1 (5 bases). The CDR3 spans 13 residues. Germline V CDR1 and CDR2: SGHDT, YYEEEE. The V end was cut by 4 bases, the J end by 5 bases, with 12 bases between. CDR3 bases: TGTGCCAGCAGCCGGGACTGGACGACTGAAGCTTTCTTT. Its translation: CASSRDWTTEAFF.

The genes are TRBV5-1 and TRBJ2-3; 7 bases are a match to TRBD2. CDR1 is SGHRS and CDR2 is YFSETQ in the germline V gene. CDR3 length: 14 residues. J gave up 4 bases and V 3 bases, and 5 bases lay outside the gene matches. The DNA for the CDR3 is TGCGCCAGCAGCTGGGGAGGGGCCGCAGATACGCAGTATTTT. This gives the protein CASSWGGAADTQYF.

The chain uses TRBV11-2 and TRBJ1-1; D not resolved. Germline-derived CDR1 and CDR2 are SGHAT and FQNNGV. The CDR3 length is 15 residues. Trimming left V 4 bases short and J 3 bases short, with 15 bases between. CDR3 nucleotide sequence: TGTGCCAGCAGCTCGTCCATACCGGGTTACACTGAAGCTTTCTTT. Amino acids: CASSSSIPGYTEAFF.

The DNA of the CDR3 is TGCGCCAGCAGCCAAGTAGACAGCCCGAACACTGAAGCTTTCTTT. It specifies CASSQVDSPNTEAFF. The chain carries TRBV5-1 and TRBJ1-1; a weak D match, TRBD1 (5 bases). V lost 4 bases and J 1 base, leaving 14 bases between the germline ends. CDR3 size: 15 residues. CDR1 is SGHRS, CDR2 YFSETQ, per germline.

The V gene is TRBV5-1, the J gene TRBJ2-3; 7 nucleotides line up with TRBD2. CDR1 is SGHRS and CDR2 is YFSETQ in the germline V gene. This CDR3 is 16 amino acids long. V shed 0 bases and J 8 bases; nucleotides not matched to a gene: 12. The DNA for the CDR3 is TGCGCCAGCAGCTTGGAGGAGCGGGGCGGTTCGGGTACGCAGTATTTT. This sequence encodes CASSLEERGGSGTQYF.

The chain combines TRBV19 with TRBJ1-3, with 7 bases lining up with TRBD1. Germline values: CDR1 LNHDA, CDR2 SQIVND (reference sequence). V lost 8 bases, J lost 2 bases, and 3 bases stayed unmatched. CDR3 length: 13 residues. The DNA for the CDR3 is TGTGCCAGTGGGACAGACCCTGGAAACACCATATATTTT. Protein: CASGTDPGNTIYF. Using reference TRBV19 and TRBJ1-3 for the parts outside the CDR3, the full variable domain is DGGITQSPKYLFRKEGQNVTLSCEQNLNHDAMYWYRQDPGQGLRLIYYSQIVNDFQKGDIAEGYSVSREKKESFPLTVTSAQKNPTAFYLCASGTDPGNTIYFGEGSWLTVV.

V gene TRBV28 combines with J gene TRBJ2-6; D is unresolved. Trimming took off 3 bases at V and 0 bases at J, with 6 bases between the two ends. The CDR3 has 15 amino acids. Germline lookup yields CDR1 MDHEN and CDR2 SYDVKM. CDR3 protein: CASSLYTSGANVLTF. In DNA, the CDR3 is TGTGCCAGCAGTTTGTACACCTCTGGGGCCAACGTCCTGACTTTC. Variable domain in full (rest from reference TRBV28 and TRBJ2-6): DVKVTQSSRYLVKRTGEKVFLECVQDMDHENMFWYRQDPGLGLRLIYFSYDVKMKEKGDIPEGYSVSREKKERFSLILESASTNQTSMYLCASSLYTSGANVLTFGAGSRLTVL.

The chain employs TRBV28 and TRBJ1-6; 12 bases map to TRBD1. From germline, CDR1 is MDHEN and CDR2 SYDVKM. J lost 8 bases, V lost 4 bases, and 9 bases had no gene match. The CDR3 has 17 residues. CDR3 coding DNA: TGTGCCAGCAGTTCTTATGGGACAGGGGGCGCGTATTCACCCCTCCACTTT. It specifies CASSSYGTGGAYSPLHF.

This clone occurred once. CDR3 loop: CASNEGRQGYQPQHF. CDR3 nucleotides: TGTGCCAGCAATGAAGGTCGACAGGGGTATCAGCCCCAGCATTTT. The chain employs TRBV28 and TRBJ1-5; 8 positions agree with TRBD1. Looked up from germline, CDR1 is MDHEN and CDR2 is SYDVKM. V gave up 7 bases and J gave up 5 bases; unmatched junction bases: 10. The CDR3 loop spans 15 amino acids.

The J gene is TRBJ1-2, the V gene TRBV6-5; no clear D. This CDR3 has 12 amino acids. V gave up 4 bases and J gave up 4 bases, with 7 bases separating them. The germline CDR1 and CDR2 sequences are MNHEY and SVGAGI. The CDR3 region is CASSSGSYGYTF. The CDR3 region has the DNA TGTGCCAGCAGTTCCGGGTCCTATGGCTACACCTTC.

Points on this clone: This sample also contains other DNA sequences that code for the same CDR3. The chain links TRBV10-3 to TRBJ1-1, with D perhaps matching TRBD1 (6 bases). V lost 4 bases, J lost 1 base, and 7 bases lay in between. Looked up from germline, CDR1 is ENHRY and CDR2 is SYGVKD. The CDR3 extends over 13 amino acids. The CDR3 DNA sequence: TGTGCCATCAGTGGGACAGCGAACACTGAAGCTTTCTTT. Encoded protein: CAISGTANTEAFF.

This clone was counted between two and nine times. V gene TRBV6-6 combines with J gene TRBJ2-7; 9 nucleotides agree with TRBD2. CDR1 and CDR2 from the germline V gene are MNHNY and SVGAGI (reference sequence). The ends lost 4 bases at V and 5 bases at J; junction bases unmatched: 9. CDR3 size: 15 residues. The CDR3 DNA reads as TGTGCCAGCAGTTCCGGTAGTAGCGGGAGCGACGAGCAGTACTTC. Translated, it gives CASSSGSSGSDEQYF.

The rearrangement joins TRBV6-2 or TRBV6-3 to TRBJ2-1; TRBD2 matches at 9 bases. CDR1 and CDR2 (germline): MNHEY, SVGEGT. The CDR3 totals 16 residues. V lost 2 bases and J lost 8; bases outside the gene matches: 10. The CDR3 DNA sequence: TGTGCCAGCAGTTACAAGTGGCGGGGGGGCCGCGATGAGCAGTTCTTC. Amino acids: CASSYKWRGGRDEQFF.

The chain joins TRBV19 to TRBJ2-2, with D perhaps TRBD2 (7 bases). The V gene's germline CDR1 is LNHDA and CDR2 SQIVND (reference sequence). V was pared by 9 bases and J by 5 bases, with 16 bases between. There are 14 residues in the CDR3. The CDR3 loop reads CASGGGRGTGELFF. Written as DNA, the CDR3 is TGTGCCAGCGGGGGCGGGAGAGGTACCGGGGAGCTGTTTTTT.

J is TRBJ1-1 and V is TRBV6-6; D not certain. The length of the CDR3 is 12 residues. The V end lost 6 bases, the J end lost 6 bases, and 11 bases lay between the germline ends. CDR1 is MNHNY, CDR2 SVGAGI, per germline (reference sequence). This CDR3 is CASSHVRAEAFF. The CDR3 nucleotides read TGTGCCAGCAGCCACGTGCGGGCTGAAGCTTTCTTT.

The J gene is TRBJ2-7, the V gene TRBV5-5; possibly TRBD2 for D (5 bases). V was cut by 0 bases and J by 3 bases, with 10 bases left in between. This CDR3 has 14 residues. Germline CDR1 is SGHKS and CDR2 is YYEKEE (reference sequence). CDR3 sequence: CASSLVGRDYEQYF. Here the CDR3 DNA reads TGTGCCAGCAGCTTGGTAGGTCGGGACTACGAGCAGTACTTC.

The gene calls are TRBV28 and TRBJ2-1; D is unclear. CDR1 is MDHEN and CDR2 is SYDVKM in the germline V gene. Trimming left V 1 base short and J 8 bases short, with 3 bases between. The CDR3 extends over 11 amino acids. CDR3 coding DNA: TGTGCCAGCAGTTTATCCTATGAGCAGTTCTTC. Amino acids: CASSLSYEQFF.

This chain links TRBV19 with TRBJ2-1; TRBD2 is a possible D gene (5 bases). V lost 10 bases to trimming and J lost 10 bases, with 23 bases between them. Germline loops: CDR1 LNHDA, CDR2 SQIVND (reference sequence). The CDR3 is 14 amino acids. The CDR3 sequence is CATIRRQAGGEQFF. The CDR3 nucleotides are TGTGCCACCATACGAAGGCAGGCGGGCGGGGAGCAGTTCTTC.